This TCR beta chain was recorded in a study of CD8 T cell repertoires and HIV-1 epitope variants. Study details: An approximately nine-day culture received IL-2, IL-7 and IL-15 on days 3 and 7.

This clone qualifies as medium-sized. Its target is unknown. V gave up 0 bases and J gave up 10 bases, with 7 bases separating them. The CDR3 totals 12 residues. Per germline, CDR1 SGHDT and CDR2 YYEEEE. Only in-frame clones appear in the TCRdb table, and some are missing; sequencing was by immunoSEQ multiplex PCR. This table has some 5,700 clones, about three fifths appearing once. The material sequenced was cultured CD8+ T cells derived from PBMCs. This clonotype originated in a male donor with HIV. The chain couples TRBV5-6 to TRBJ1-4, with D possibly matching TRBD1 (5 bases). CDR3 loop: CASSLGGAKLFF. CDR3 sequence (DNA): TGTGCCAGCAGCTTGGGAGGGGCAAAACTGTTTTTT.